These 3 T cell receptor beta chains came from one sample sequenced in a study of regulatory T cells in long-lasting Graves disease. Arm-PCR of CDR3 regions with iRepertoire HTBI primers generated TCR beta libraries. Each CDR3 protein gets one entry after TCRdb re-called the multiplex PCR reads with MiXCR. The table has roughly 500,000 distinct CDR3 sequences, around a fifth seen once. Time point in this sample: persistent/refractory GD, antithyroid drugs over 5 years with positive TRAb. Preparation of the TCR library used RNA extracted from PBMCs. This sample comprised peripheral blood mononuclear cells (PBMCs), obtained when the disease was refractory, from a patient treated with antithyroid drugs. Every receptor here comes from a female donor with Graves disease.

This clonotype was recorded many times. The V and J genes are TRBV7-9 and TRBJ2-7; 9 positions match TRBD2. Per the germline V gene, CDR1 is SEHNR and CDR2 is FQNEAQ (reference sequence). Trimming removed 3 bases from V and 6 bases from J; junction bases left unmatched: 6. This CDR3 comprises 14 residues. The CDR3 coding sequence is TGTGCCAGCAGCTTCGCCCTAGCGGGAAGCGAGCAGTACTTC. Protein: CASSFALAGSEQYF.

This clonotype was counted at least ten times. The rearrangement joins TRBV6-2 or TRBV6-3 to TRBJ2-7; D remains unclear. The CDR3 is made up of 13 amino acids. V was pared by 6 bases and J by 0 bases, with 9 bases between. The germline V gene encodes CDR1 MNHEY and CDR2 SVGEGT. The CDR3, as DNA: TGTGCCAGCAGCGCCCCCAACTCCTACGAGCAGTACTTC. Translation gives CASSAPNSYEQYF.

The table lists this clonotype with many counts. This chain connects TRBV28 to TRBJ1-1, with 7 bases identical to TRBD1. Germline V gene sequence: CDR1 MDHEN, CDR2 SYDVKM. The CDR3 contains 14 residues. The ends lost 7 bases at V and 0 bases at J; junction bases unmatched: 5. The CDR3 region has the DNA TGTGCCAGCAATAAGGGGGCCGTGAACACTGAAGCTTTCTTT. It yields the protein CASNKGAVNTEAFF.